These 15 T cell receptor beta chains were sequenced from one sample in a study of identical twins. From the 5' RACE reads, TCRdb called clonotypes with MiXCR, one entry per CDR3 protein. The data contain 1.5 million or so distinct CDR3 sequences, 25% to 35% of them singletons. Sequencing was carried out using cord blood. Receptors originate from a newborn girl in good health.

This clonotype was seen a few times. The CDR3 coding sequence is TGTGCCACCAGCAGAGATTATTGGCGACAGGGGGGTGAGCAGTTCTTC. Translating gives CATSRDYWRQGGEQFF. The J gene is TRBJ2-1, the V gene TRBV15; 9 bases are shared with TRBD1. V lost 0 bases, J lost 9 bases, and 9 bases stayed unmatched. The germline V gene encodes CDR1 LNHNV and CDR2 YYDKDF (reference sequence). The CDR3 length is 16 residues.

This clonotype appeared a few times. The CDR3 nucleotides are TGTGCCATCAGTAGGAGCTCCTACAATGAGCAGTTCTTC. Translation gives CAISRSSYNEQFF. The chain has TRBV10-3 and TRBJ2-1; D call uncertain. V was trimmed by 5 bases and J by 0 bases, leaving 5 bases between them. Germline CDR1 and CDR2: ENHRY and SYGVKD. The CDR3 runs 13 residues.

The chain links TRBV6-6 to TRBJ2-1; D ambiguous. Trimming took off 6 bases at V and 5 bases at J, with 11 bases between the two ends. Germline V lookup: CDR1 MNHNY, CDR2 SVGAGI (reference sequence). The CDR3 consists of 13 residues. The CDR3 DNA is TGTGCCAGCAGACTCCCGGAAGACAATGAGCAGTTCTTC. It translates to CASRLPEDNEQFF.

The CDR3 spells CATRQGRNIQYF. In DNA, the CDR3 is TGTGCCACCAGACAGGGTCGGAACATTCAGTACTTC. This chain links TRBV2 with TRBJ2-4; TRBD1 matches at 7 bases. The CDR3 has 12 residues. Germline lookup yields CDR1 SNHLY and CDR2 FYNNEI. With V trimmed by 10 bases and J by 7 bases, 7 bases remained unmatched. Looking up the rest from reference TRBV2 and TRBJ2-4 gives the full variable domain: EPEVTQTPSHQVTQMGQEVILRCVPISNHLYFYWYRQILGQKVEFLVSFYNNEISEKSEIFDDQFSVERPDGSNFTLKIRSTKLEDSAMYFCATRQGRNIQYFGAGTRLSVL.

The chain is built from TRBV10-3 and TRBJ2-1; 9 bases line up with TRBD2. With V trimmed by 8 bases and J by 2 bases, 7 bases remained unmatched. The germline V gene has CDR1 ENHRY and CDR2 SYGVKD. The CDR3 has 15 amino acids. CDR3 coding DNA: TGTGCCATCGTATTAGCGGGAGTTCCCTACAATGAGCAGTTCTTC. It yields the protein CAIVLAGVPYNEQFF.

The table lists this clonotype with a few counts. The chain employs TRBV10-3 and TRBJ2-1; 8 bases map to TRBD2. This CDR3 has 13 residues. Trimming cost V 6 bases and J 6 bases; bases outside gene matches: 4. From germline, CDR1 is ENHRY and CDR2 SYGVKD. In nucleotides, the CDR3 is TGTGCCATCAGCCCCGGGACTAGCAATGAGCAGTTCTTC. Translated, it gives CAISPGTSNEQFF.

The chain links TRBV5-6 to TRBJ1-1; D might be TRBD1 (6 bases). The CDR3 has 17 amino acids. V lost 4 bases, J lost 4 bases, and 23 bases lay in between. Germline assignment: CDR1 SGHDT and CDR2 YYEEEE. CDR3 nucleotide sequence: TGTGCCAGCAGCCGTTTTTCAGGCCCGCGAGGGGGCACTGAAGCTTTCTTT. Its translation is CASSRFSGPRGGTEAFF.

This chain links TRBV7-9 with TRBJ2-3, with 8 bases lining up with TRBD2. V gave up 4 bases and J gave up 0 bases; unmatched junction bases: 6. This CDR3 is built from 16 residues. Germline-derived CDR1 and CDR2 are SEHNR and FQNEAQ (reference sequence). The CDR3 protein is CASSSLSGISTDTQYF. The CDR3 nucleotides read TGTGCCAGCAGCTCCCTTAGCGGGATTAGCACAGATACGCAGTATTTT.

The V gene is TRBV20-1, the J gene TRBJ2-1, with 10 bases matching TRBD2. Germline V CDR1 and CDR2: DFQATT, SNEGSKA (reference sequence). The CDR3 has 15 amino acids. Germline trimming cut 5 bases from V and 4 bases from J; bases unmatched to any gene: 8. The CDR3 sequence is CSARYPGLAYNEQFF. In DNA, the CDR3 is TGCAGTGCTCGTTACCCGGGACTAGCGTACAATGAGCAGTTCTTC.

CDR3 sequence reads: CGGSIYNEQFF. CDR3 nucleotide sequence: TGCGGCGGATCAATCTACAATGAGCAGTTCTTC. J is TRBJ2-1 and V is TRBV20-1; no firm D call. Per the germline V gene, CDR1 is DFQATT and CDR2 is SNEGSKA (reference sequence). The CDR3 is made up of 11 amino acids.

CDR3 coding DNA: TGTGCCAGCATAGTTAGTAGCGGGAGGAACTACAATGAGCAGTACTTC. The encoded protein is CASIVSSGRNYNEQYF. The genes are TRBV2 and TRBJ2-1; 10 bases align to TRBD2. Gene TRBJ2-7 matches the end of the DNA better, so the J call may be wrong. Looked up from germline, CDR1 is SNHLY and CDR2 is FYNNEI. The CDR3 contains 16 residues.

The chain carries TRBV20-1 and TRBJ2-1; TRBD2 matches at 8 bases. The J call is uncertain, as TRBJ2-7 better fits the DNA end. Germline-derived CDR1 and CDR2 are DFQATT and SNEGSKA (reference sequence). The CDR3 is made up of 15 amino acids. CDR3 in amino acids: CSARAGGPAYNEQYF. CDR3 in DNA: TGCAGTGCTAGAGCGGGAGGGCCGGCCTACAATGAGCAGTACTTC.

This clonotype occurred a few times. J is TRBJ1-4 and V is TRBV4-1; a weak D match, TRBD1 (5 bases). Trimming shortened V by 4 bases and J by 7 bases, and 10 bases separated the two germline ends. The length of the CDR3 is 13 residues. Germline values: CDR1 MGHRA, CDR2 YSYEKL. The CDR3 nucleotides read TGCGCCAGCAGCCTGACTAGGGGTGAAAAACTGTTTTTT. Translated, it gives CASSLTRGEKLFF.

This clonotype occurred a few times. The gene calls are TRBV28 and TRBJ2-1, with 9 positions matching TRBD2. Per the germline V gene, CDR1 is MDHEN and CDR2 is SYDVKM. CDR3 length equals 15 residues. With 5 bases clipped from V and 8 bases from J, the junction kept 10 bases outside the gene matches. As DNA, the CDR3 is TGTGCCAGCAGTACAGCGGGACTAGCTTACTATGAGCAGTTCTTC. Translated, it gives CASSTAGLAYYEQFF.

There are a few counts of this clonotype. This chain joins TRBV12-3 or TRBV12-4 and TRBJ1-2; 9 positions agree with TRBD1. The CDR3 contains 15 residues. Trimming cost V 6 bases and J 3 bases; bases outside gene matches: 8. CDR3 nucleotides: TGTGCCAGCAGGCCCACCGGGACAGGGTACTATGGCTACACCTTC. This gives the protein CASRPTGTGYYGYTF.